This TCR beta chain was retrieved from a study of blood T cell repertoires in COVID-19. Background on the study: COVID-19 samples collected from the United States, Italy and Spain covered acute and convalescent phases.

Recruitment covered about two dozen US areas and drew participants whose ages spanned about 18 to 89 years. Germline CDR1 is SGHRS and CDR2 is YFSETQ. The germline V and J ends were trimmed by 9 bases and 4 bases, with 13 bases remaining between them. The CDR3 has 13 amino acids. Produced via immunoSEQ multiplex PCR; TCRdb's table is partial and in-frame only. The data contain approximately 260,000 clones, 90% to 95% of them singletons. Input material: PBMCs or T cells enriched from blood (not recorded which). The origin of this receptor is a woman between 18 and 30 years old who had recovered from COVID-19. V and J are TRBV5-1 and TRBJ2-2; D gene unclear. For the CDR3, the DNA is TGCGCCACCCAGCTTGGAGTCACCGGGGAGCTGTTTTTT. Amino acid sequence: CATQLGVTGELFF.